This T cell receptor (beta chain) is drawn from a study of Ad26.COV2.S vaccination and SARS-CoV-2 variants. Trimming cost V 2 bases and J 0 bases, with 8 bases left between them. This CDR3 has 15 residues. The germline gives CDR1 MNHEY, CDR2 SVGEGT. Sequenced by immunoSEQ multiplex PCR; TCRdb stores in-frame clones only, minus some. Of 300,000 to 400,000 clones listed, 86% are singletons. Treatment meaning: over 15 received Ad26.COV2.S at low or high dose, single or two shots; about 5 received placebo; per-sample allocation not given. Specimen acquisition occurred on day 63 following the initial vaccine or placebo injection.

The input for sequencing was peripheral blood, taken in a trial of Ad26.COV2.S vaccine versus placebo. The clonotype comes from a person between 18 and 59 years old who received the Ad26.COV2.S COVID-19 vaccine or a placebo. The V and J genes are TRBV6-2 or TRBV6-3 and TRBJ1-3, with D maybe TRBD1 (5 bases). The CDR3 DNA reads as TGTGCCAGCAGTTACCAGGGAGGCTCTGGAAACACCATATATTTT. It encodes CASSYQGGSGNTIYF.